This T cell receptor (beta chain) was observed in a study of T cells in women clearing cervical HPV infection. The length of the CDR3 is 15 residues. CDR1 SGHAT and CDR2 FQNNGV come from the germline V gene. The trim removed 3 bases at V and 4 bases at J, leaving 8 bases unmatched. On this clone: With the read ending 3 residues before the CDR3 end, the germline J gene is used to fill in that end.

Sequenced by immunoSEQ multiplex PCR; TCRdb stores in-frame clones only, minus some. In total, the table holds under 50,000 clones. Material for sequencing was blood buffy coat. The chain recombines TRBV11-2 with TRBJ2-5, with TRBD2 identical over 7 bases. The receptor was derived from a woman between 18 and 70 years old with a cervical HPV16 infection that either progressed to CIN3+ or cleared (not recorded which). Here the CDR3 reads CASSFLGDYGETQYF. The CDR3 bases that were read are TGTGCCAGCAGCTTTTTAGGGGACTACGGAGAGACC.